This T cell receptor beta chain was identified during a study of control samples from healthy donors and cancer patients. Produced via immunoSEQ multiplex PCR; TCRdb's table is partial and in-frame only. The sample consists of some 89,000 clones, around nine tenths of them appearing once. Germline V gives CDR1 SGDLS, CDR2 YYNGEE. The CDR3 is 16 amino acids. V shed 0 bases, J shed 1 base, and the junction held 4 bases outside the gene matches. The specimen sequenced was blood. The V call is TRBV9, the J call TRBJ2-5, with 9 bases matching TRBD1. The TCR was taken from a man aged 25 to 45 in good health. The CDR3 coding sequence is TGTGCCAGCAGCGTAGATTGGACAGGGGCCCAAGAGACCCAGTACTTC. Amino acids: CASSVDWTGAQETQYF.